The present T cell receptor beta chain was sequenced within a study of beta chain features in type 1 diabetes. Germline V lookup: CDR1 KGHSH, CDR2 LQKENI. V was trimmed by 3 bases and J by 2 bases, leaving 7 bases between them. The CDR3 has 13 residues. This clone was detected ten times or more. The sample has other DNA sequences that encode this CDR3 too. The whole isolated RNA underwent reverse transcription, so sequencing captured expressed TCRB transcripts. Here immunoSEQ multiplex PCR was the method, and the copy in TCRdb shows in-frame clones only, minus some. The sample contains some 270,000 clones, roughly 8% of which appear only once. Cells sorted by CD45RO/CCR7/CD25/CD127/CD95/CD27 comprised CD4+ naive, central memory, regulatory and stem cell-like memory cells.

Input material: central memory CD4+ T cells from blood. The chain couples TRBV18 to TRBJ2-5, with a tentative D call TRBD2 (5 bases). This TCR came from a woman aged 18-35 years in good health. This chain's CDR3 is CASSPRLQETQYF. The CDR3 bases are TGTGCCAGCTCACCCCGACTACAAGAGACCCAGTACTTC.